This T cell receptor (beta chain) was identified during a study of cytomegalovirus exposure and HLA in healthy donors. Whole-study results and caveats: For most subjects, TCR beta sequences were reported to predict HLA-A and HLA-B alleles with accuracy. It was assumed in the presence/absence analyses that sequencing depth was roughly uniform across donors.

All the people who gave samples were healthy bone marrow donors. V shed 0 bases, J shed 1 base, and the junction held 0 bases outside the gene matches. Germline V gene data show CDR1 as MNHEY and CDR2 as SVGAGI. This CDR3 has 16 residues. PCR used 60 Vbeta primers and 13 Jbeta primers. Data came from immunoSEQ multiplex PCR; TCRdb stores just in-frame clones and leaves some out. Of about 120,000 clones in the sample, about 80% are singletons; the top ten hold 4% to 5.5%. As for this clone: Its antigen is unknown.

This rearrangement joins TRBV6-5 to TRBJ2-3; 11 positions match TRBD2. What was sequenced was PBMCs. The clonotype was recovered from a man aged 25 to 45 in good health and CMV-seropositive. CDR3 nucleotides: TGTGCCAGCAGTTACTCTAGCGGGGGGGGCACAGATACGCAGTATTTT. Translation: CASSYSSGGGTDTQYF.